This T cell receptor (beta chain) was found in a study of cytomegalovirus exposure and HLA in healthy donors. PCR primers comprised 60 Vbeta and 13 Jbeta primers. Sequenced by immunoSEQ multiplex PCR; TCRdb stores in-frame clones only, minus some. The table for this sample gives about 77,000 clones. CDR1 ENHRY and CDR2 SYGVKD come from the germline V gene. The CDR3 covers 15 residues. J gave up 5 bases and V 4 bases, and 7 bases lay outside the gene matches. The chain uses TRBV10-3 and TRBJ1-2, with 10 bases matching TRBD1. The sample taken for sequencing was PBMCs. The origin of this receptor is a man in his fifties in good health and CMV-seropositive. Written as DNA, the CDR3 is TGTGCCATCAGTGCTTCCGGGACAGGGGTTTATGGCTACACCTTC. It is translated as CAISASGTGVYGYTF.